These T cell receptor beta chains were read from a single sample in a study of control samples from healthy donors and cancer patients. Sequencing was performed with immunoSEQ multiplex PCR; in TCRdb, only in-frame clones are kept and a portion is missing. The data hold over 80,000 clones, with over 80% observed a single time. The sample was blood. All receptors come from a man under 40 in good health. Each CDR3 is given with its conserved first and last residue. Each record gives: D gene, V gene, J gene, clone size, CDR3 DNA, CDR3 protein. A D gene is named only where the DNA matches it firmly. Only part of the rows carry a size: once, few, many, or a class if the clone is expanded.

>TRBD2|TRBV29-1|TRBJ2-3|few
TGCAGCGAGACTAGCGGGGGGGCCCTGACGCAGTATTTT
CSETSGGALTQYF
>-|TRBV3-1/TRBV3-2|TRBJ2-5|once
TGTGCCAGCAGCCAAGTAAGGGGCGTTCAAGAGACCCAGTACTTC
CASSQVRGVQETQYF
>TRBD1|TRBV28|TRBJ2-7|-
TGTGCCAGCAGTACCCCCCGGGACAGGGGGTTCTACGAGCAGTACTTC
CASSTPRDRGFYEQYF
>-|TRBV5-4|TRBJ2-5|-
TGTGCCAGCAGCTCCGGACCGCAAGAGACCCAGTACTTC
CASSSGPQETQYF
>-|TRBV10-1|TRBJ1-2|-
TGCGCCAGCAGTGAGTCGGGCAGCTATGGCTACACCTTC
CASSESGSYGYTF
>TRBD2|TRBV27|TRBJ2-6|-
TGTGCCAGCAGTCGGAGCGGGGGACTCTCTGGGGCCAACGTCCTGACTTTC
CASSRSGGLSGANVLTF
>-|TRBV6-6|TRBJ1-5|-
TGTGCCAGCAGTTACTTAAGGGGCACAAATCAGCCCCAGCATTTT
CASSYLRGTNQPQHF
>-|TRBV6-5|TRBJ2-7|once
TGTGCCAGCAGGGATGTCGGGACCCGGGGTACCGAGCAGTACTTC
CASRDVGTRGTEQYF
>-|TRBV18|TRBJ2-3|-
TGTGCCAGCTCACCGGGCGAGCTTACGCAGTATTTT
CASSPGELTQYF
>-|TRBV6-5|TRBJ1-1|many
TGTGCCAGCAGTTCGACAGTGTTCTACACTGAAGCTTTCTTT
CASSSTVFYTEAFF
>-|TRBV3-1/TRBV3-2|TRBJ1-3|few
TGTGCCAGCACCCTGGACTTAAGATCTGGAAACACCATATATTTT
CASTLDLRSGNTIYF
>-|TRBV30|TRBJ2-7|few
TGTGCCTGGAGTGTAATAGCAAACTACGAGCAGTACTTC
CAWSVIANYEQYF
>-|TRBV18|TRBJ1-6|-
TGTGCCAGCTCAACTGGGCCGATCGGACCACCCCTCCACTTT
CASSTGPIGPPLHF
>-|TRBV5-1|TRBJ1-6|-
TGCGCCAGCAGCTTAGAATGGTACGGTAATTCACCCCTCCACTTT
CASSLEWYGNSPLHF
>-|TRBV6-5|TRBJ2-4|-
TGTGCCAGCACGAAGGCGCAGAAACAGTACTTC
CASTKAQKQYF
>-|TRBV18|TRBJ2-3|once
TGTGCCAGCTCACCACCCAGCACAGATACGCAGTATTTT
CASSPPSTDTQYF
>-|TRBV21-1|TRBJ1-2|-
TGTGCCAGCGGGGGACACATCTATGGCTACACCTTC
CASGGHIYGYTF
>TRBD2|TRBV4-2|TRBJ2-2|few
TGTGCCAGCAGCCAAGGGGGTAGCGGGGGGAGGAACACCGGGGAGCTGTTTTTT
CASSQGGSGGRNTGELFF